This is a list of T cell receptor beta chains from one sample in a study of T cell changes during pregnancy in multiple sclerosis. Measured with immunoSEQ multiplex PCR; TCRdb has only the in-frame clones, and not every one. The sample holds 55,000 to 95,000 clones, approximately 90% seen once. The sequences come from peripheral blood, collected in the second trimester of pregnancy. These TCRs come from a female donor in good health, enrolled as a control in a pregnancy study. Each CDR3 is given with its conserved first and last residue. The D gene is left open where the match is weak. Clone size is shown for a subset of rows, as once, few, many or a class of expanded clone.

v_gene	abundance	j_gene	d_gene	CDR3nt	CDR3aa
TRBV5-6	.	TRBJ2-1	TRBD2	TGTGCCAGCAGCTTGGTGGGGAGCGGGGGGGCAAATGAGCAGTTCTTC	CASSLVGSGGANEQFF
TRBV9	.	TRBJ2-3	.	TGTGCCAGCAGCGTAGATGCAGGAGGGGCAGATACGCAGTATTTT	CASSVDAGGADTQYF
TRBV2	.	TRBJ2-5	.	TGTGCCAGCAGAATTCAGGCGCTACAAGAGACCCAGTACTTC	CASRIQALQETQYF
TRBV16	.	TRBJ1-6	TRBD1	TGTGCCAGCAGCCACCCTGACAGGGCCCAAGGTCGGTCCCTCCACTTT	CASSHPDRAQGRSLHF
TRBV7-9	.	TRBJ1-3	.	TGTGCCAGCAGCCCCGCGGGAAACACCATATATTTT	CASSPAGNTIYF
TRBV9	.	TRBJ2-4	.	TGTGCCAGCACCCCCGGGGTAGCCAAAAACATTCAGTACTTC	CASTPGVAKNIQYF
TRBV7-8	.	TRBJ1-2	.	TGTGCCAGCAGCTTAGGGACTTTCGGCAGCTACACCTTC	CASSLGTFGSYTF
TRBV4-1	once	TRBJ1-1	.	TGCGCCAGCAGCCACCCTGGGGGGATGAACACTGAAGCTTTCTTT	CASSHPGGMNTEAFF
TRBV6-6	.	TRBJ1-2	.	TGTGCCAGCCTCCAGGGGCCTAACTATGGCTACACCTTC	CASLQGPNYGYTF
TRBV7-9	once	TRBJ1-2	.	TGTGCCAGCAGCTTATGGACAGCTCTTAACTATGGCTACACCTTC	CASSLWTALNYGYTF
TRBV6-4	.	TRBJ2-3	TRBD2	TGTGCCAGCAGTAGGGGACTAGGATTCCCAGATACGCAGTATTTT	CASSRGLGFPDTQYF
TRBV2	.	TRBJ1-3	.	TGTGCCAGCCGTTCGGGGACATTCTCTGGAAACACCATATATTTT	CASRSGTFSGNTIYF
TRBV7-9	.	TRBJ2-7	.	TGTGCCAGCAGCTTGGCCCCATGGGAGCAGTACTTC	CASSLAPWEQYF
TRBV10-3	.	TRBJ2-7	TRBD1	TGTGCCATCGACCAGGGGGACTACGAGCAGTACTTC	CAIDQGDYEQYF
TRBV7-8	few	TRBJ2-7	TRBD2	TGTGCCAGCAGCTTAGAGTCCCCAGGGACTACCTACGAGCAGTACTTC	CASSLESPGTTYEQYF
TRBV7-2	few	TRBJ2-2	TRBD1	TGTGCCAGCAGCTTAACCCACACGACAGGGTTGATCGGGGAGCTGTTTTTT	CASSLTHTTGLIGELFF
TRBV27	.	TRBJ1-4	.	TGTGCCAGCAGTTTTAAAAGGGGTGAAAAACTGTTTTTT	CASSFKRGEKLFF
TRBV6-1	.	TRBJ1-1	.	TGTGGGCTACGCTCAAGGGGTGAAGCTTTCTTT	CGLRSRGEAFF
TRBV7-3	.	TRBJ1-2	.	TGTGCCAGCAGCTTAAGCGGAGAGAGCTATGGCTACACCTTC	CASSLSGESYGYTF
TRBV6-1	.	TRBJ1-5	.	TGTGCCAGCAGTGATAGGGGGTATAGCAATCAGCCCCAGCATTTT	CASSDRGYSNQPQHF
TRBV5-1	.	TRBJ1-3	.	TGCGCCAGCAGCTGGGGCGGGGATAGCTCTGGAAACACCATATATTTT	CASSWGGDSSGNTIYF
TRBV4-3	.	TRBJ1-1	TRBD1	TGCGCCAGCAGCCCCCGGGACAGGGCGGCTGAAGCTTTCTTT	CASSPRDRAAEAFF
TRBV7-6	once	TRBJ2-3	.	TGTGCCAGCAGCTTAGGTCCTGTATCTAGCACAGATACGCAGTATTTT	CASSLGPVSSTDTQYF
TRBV29-1	.	TRBJ2-1	.	TGCAGCGGGACACGGGCCGTCAATGAGCAGTTCTTC	CSGTRAVNEQFF
TRBV2	.	TRBJ2-7	.	TGTGCCAGCAGGGACAGCCTCTACGAGCAGTACTTC	CASRDSLYEQYF
TRBV9	.	TRBJ2-3	.	TGTGCCAGCAGCCCCCGCCTAGCAGCTGATACGCAGTATTTT	CASSPRLAADTQYF
TRBV4-2	.	TRBJ2-3	TRBD2	TGTGCCAGCAGCCTCCTAGCGGGGGGGCCCCTCTCCGATACGCAGTATTTT	CASSLLAGGPLSDTQYF
TRBV5-4	.	TRBJ2-7	TRBD1	TGTGCCAGCAGCTTCACGGACAGGGGATCCTACGAGCAGTACTTC	CASSFTDRGSYEQYF
TRBV10-3	once	TRBJ2-5	.	TGTGCCATCAGTCTAGGAGAGACCCAGTACTTC	CAISLGETQYF
TRBV7-9	.	TRBJ1-5	.	TGTGCCAGCACCCTACCTAATCAGCCCCAGCATTTT	CASTLPNQPQHF
TRBV23-1	.	TRBJ1-2	.	TGCGCCAGCAGTAGAAGCTCGTGTACGGCTAACTATGGCTACACCTTC	CASSRSSCTANYGYTF
TRBV27	.	TRBJ1-5	.	TGTGCCAGCAGTAGCTCACCTAATCAGCCCCAGCATTTT	CASSSSPNQPQHF
TRBV28	.	TRBJ1-3	.	TGTGCCAGCAGTCCCCCCCGGGGATCGGGGTTTGGAAACACCATATATTTT	CASSPPRGSGFGNTIYF
TRBV11-2	.	TRBJ1-4	.	TGTGCCAGCAGCCAAGACACTGCAACTAATGAAAAACTGTTTTTT	CASSQDTATNEKLFF
TRBV18	.	TRBJ2-4	TRBD1	TGTGCCAGCTCACTCCCCCCCGGGACAGAAAACATTCAGTACTTC	CASSLPPGTENIQYF
TRBV6-6	.	TRBJ2-1	.	TGTGCCAGCAGCCCACAGGGAAGAGGATACAATGAGCAGTTCTTC	CASSPQGRGYNEQFF
TRBV27	once	TRBJ1-4	.	TGTGCCAGCAGGTCGACAAGGAAGAATGAAAAACTGTTTTTT	CASRSTRKNEKLFF
TRBV6-1	.	TRBJ1-2	.	TGTGCCAGCGGGTTCGGGAATAATGGAATGAATGGCTACACCTTC	CASGFGNNGMNGYTF
TRBV7-9	.	TRBJ1-5	TRBD1	TGTGCCAGCAGTCATCAAAAGGGACAGTCTAATCAGCCCCAGCATTTT	CASSHQKGQSNQPQHF
TRBV4-2	.	TRBJ1-3	TRBD1	TGTGCCAGCAGCCAAGATTACAGGGGGTCTGGAAACACCATATATTTT	CASSQDYRGSGNTIYF